This T cell receptor (beta chain) was sequenced for a study of response to subunit inactivated influenza vaccine. The study, taken as a whole, reports: Authors suggested each seasonal flu vaccination may recruit only limited numbers of new T cells.

TCRdb recomputed calls from the RT-PCR reads with MiXCR, one row per CDR3 protein. The sample has under 200,000 distinct CDR3 sequences, about 11% seen once. The CDR3 is 16 residues long. From germline, CDR1 is LGHNA and CDR2 YSLEER. V lost 0 bases and J lost 4; bases outside the gene matches: 5. This clonotype has at least ten counts. What it binds is unknown. The receptor was derived from a man between 45 and 60 years old who received an inactivated influenza vaccine. This specimen was non-naive T cells sorted from PBMCs, taken more than 35 days after vaccination. V is TRBV4-3 and J is TRBJ2-7, with 11 bases fitting TRBD2. CDR3 region: CASSQDISGGGYEQYF. As DNA, the CDR3 is TGCGCCAGCAGCCAAGATATTAGCGGGGGGGGTTACGAGCAGTACTTC.